The present TCR beta chain was sequenced within a study of beta chain features in type 1 diabetes. Across the whole study: The patients were much like the healthy donors in age, gender and cell yields. Study results and caveats: Any HLA effect on TCRB rearrangement was left unresolved by small sub-analyses. Patients with Type 1 diabetes showed moderately but significantly shorter TCRB CDR3s in all four CD4+ subsets.

Using CD45RO/CCR7/CD25/CD127/CD95/CD27, CD4+ naive, central memory, regulatory and stem cell-like memory cells were sorted. All of the sorted populations showed purity greater than 95%. About this clone: Its antigen remains unidentified.

Per the germline V gene, CDR1 is MNHEY and CDR2 is SMNVEV (reference sequence). The trim removed 8 bases at V and 3 bases at J, leaving 5 bases unmatched. CDR3 length equals 13 residues. As every portion of the isolated RNA was reverse transcribed, the sequencing read expressed TCRB transcripts. The assay was immunoSEQ multiplex PCR, and TCRdb's table has in-frame clones only and misses some. The sample contains 200,000 to 300,000 clones, approximately 11% of which appear only once. The rearrangement joins TRBV27 to TRBJ2-7, with TRBD2 matching 9 bases. Sequencing input: naive CD4+ T cells from blood. The sequence was collected from a man younger than 40 with type 1 diabetes. The CDR3 loop reads CASGGGDLYEQYF. CDR3 nucleotides: TGTGCCAGCGGCGGGGGGGACCTCTACGAGCAGTACTTC.